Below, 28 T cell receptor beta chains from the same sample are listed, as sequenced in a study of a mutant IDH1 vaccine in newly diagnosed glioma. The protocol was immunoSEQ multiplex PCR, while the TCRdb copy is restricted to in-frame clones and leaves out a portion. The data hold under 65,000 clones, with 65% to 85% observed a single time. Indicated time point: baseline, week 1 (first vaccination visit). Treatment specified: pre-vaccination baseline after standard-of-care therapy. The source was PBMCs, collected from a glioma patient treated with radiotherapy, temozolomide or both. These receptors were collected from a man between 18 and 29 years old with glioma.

The CDR3 is CASSPNTGANEKLFF. Here the CDR3 DNA reads TGTGCCAGCTCACCAAATACAGGGGCTAATGAAAAACTGTTTTTT. The V call is TRBV18, the J call TRBJ1-4; TRBD1 aligns across 7 bases. Germline V lookup: CDR1 KGHSH, CDR2 LQKENI. V lost 2 bases, J lost 3 bases, and 3 bases stayed unmatched. The CDR3 has 15 residues.

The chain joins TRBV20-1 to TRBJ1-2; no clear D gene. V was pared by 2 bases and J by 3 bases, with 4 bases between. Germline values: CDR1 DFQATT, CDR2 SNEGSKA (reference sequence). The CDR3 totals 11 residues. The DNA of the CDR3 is TGCAGTGCTAGACCGGACTATGGCTACACCTTC. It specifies CSARPDYGYTF.

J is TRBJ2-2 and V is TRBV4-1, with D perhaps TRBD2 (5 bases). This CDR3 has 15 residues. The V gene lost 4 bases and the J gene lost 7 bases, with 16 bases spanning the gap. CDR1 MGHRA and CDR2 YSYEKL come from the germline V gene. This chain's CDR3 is CASSLNTRGIGELFF. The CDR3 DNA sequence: TGCGCCAGCAGCCTCAACACACGGGGTATCGGGGAGCTGTTTTTT.

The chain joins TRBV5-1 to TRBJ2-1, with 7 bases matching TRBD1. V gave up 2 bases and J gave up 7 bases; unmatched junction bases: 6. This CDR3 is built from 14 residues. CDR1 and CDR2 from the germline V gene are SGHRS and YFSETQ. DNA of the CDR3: TGCGCCAGCAGCTTCTTAAGGGGGCTTAATGAGCAGTTCTTC. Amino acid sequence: CASSFLRGLNEQFF.

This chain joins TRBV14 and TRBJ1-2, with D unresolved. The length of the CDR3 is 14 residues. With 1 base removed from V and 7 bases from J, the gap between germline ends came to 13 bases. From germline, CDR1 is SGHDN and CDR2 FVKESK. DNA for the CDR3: TGTGCCAGCAGCCAAGTGGCGGCAGGCGGTGGCTACACCTTC. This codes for CASSQVAAGGGYTF.

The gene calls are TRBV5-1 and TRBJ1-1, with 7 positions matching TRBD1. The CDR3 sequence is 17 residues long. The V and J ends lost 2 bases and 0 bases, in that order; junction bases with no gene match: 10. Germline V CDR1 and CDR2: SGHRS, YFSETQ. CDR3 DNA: TGCGCCAGCAGCTTAGGGACAGTCGGCCGTTTGAACACTGAAGCTTTCTTT. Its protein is CASSLGTVGRLNTEAFF.

In DNA form, the CDR3 reads TGTGCCAGCAGTCCCGGTTTAGGTGGCTACACCTTC. Protein product: CASSPGLGGYTF. The chain combines TRBV6-5 with TRBJ1-2; the D is unclear. The germline CDR1 and CDR2 sequences are MNHEY and SVGAGI. Trimming took off 5 bases at V and 7 bases at J, with 11 bases between the two ends. CDR3 length: 12 residues.

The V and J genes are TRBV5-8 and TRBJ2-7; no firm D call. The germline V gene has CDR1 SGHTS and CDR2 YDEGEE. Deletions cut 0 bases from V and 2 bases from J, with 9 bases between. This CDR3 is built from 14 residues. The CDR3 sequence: CASSLAVNTYEQYF. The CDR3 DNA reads TGTGCCAGCAGCTTGGCCGTGAACACCTACGAGCAGTACTTC.

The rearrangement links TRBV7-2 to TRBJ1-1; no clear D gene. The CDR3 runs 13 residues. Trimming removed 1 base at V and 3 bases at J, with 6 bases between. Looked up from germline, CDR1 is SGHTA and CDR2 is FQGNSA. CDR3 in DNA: TGTGCCAGCAGCTTAGTGGGCCACACTGAAGCTTTCTTT. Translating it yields CASSLVGHTEAFF.

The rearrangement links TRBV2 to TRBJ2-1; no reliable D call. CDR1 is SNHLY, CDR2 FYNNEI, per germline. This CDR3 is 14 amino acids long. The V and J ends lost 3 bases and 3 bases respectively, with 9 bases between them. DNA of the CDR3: TGTGCCAGCAGTGAGGATGGACGCTACAATGAGCAGTTCTTC. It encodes CASSEDGRYNEQFF.

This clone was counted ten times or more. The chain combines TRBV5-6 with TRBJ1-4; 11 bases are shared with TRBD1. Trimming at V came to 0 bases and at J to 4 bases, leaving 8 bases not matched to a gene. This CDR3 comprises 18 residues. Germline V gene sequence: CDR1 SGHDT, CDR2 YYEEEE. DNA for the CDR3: TGTGCCAGCAGCTTGGACCTGGACAGGGGGCATGATAATGAAAAACTGTTTTTT. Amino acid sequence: CASSLDLDRGHDNEKLFF. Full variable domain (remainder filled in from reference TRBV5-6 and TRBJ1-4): DAGVTQSPTHLIKTRGQQVTLRCSPKSGHDTVSWYQQALGQGPQFIFQYYEEEERQRGNFPDRFSGHQFPNYSSELNVNALLLGDSALYLCASSLDLDRGHDNEKLFFGSGTQLSVL.

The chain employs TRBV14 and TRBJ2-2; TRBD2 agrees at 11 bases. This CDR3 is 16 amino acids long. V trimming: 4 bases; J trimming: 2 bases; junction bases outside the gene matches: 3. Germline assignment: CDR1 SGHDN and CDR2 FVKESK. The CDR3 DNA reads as TGTGCCAGCAGCCGACGACTAGCGGGAAACACCGGGGAGCTGTTTTTT. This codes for CASSRRLAGNTGELFF.

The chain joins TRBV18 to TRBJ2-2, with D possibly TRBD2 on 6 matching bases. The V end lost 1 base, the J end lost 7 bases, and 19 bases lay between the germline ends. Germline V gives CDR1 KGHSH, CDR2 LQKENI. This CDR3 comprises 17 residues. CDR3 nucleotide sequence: TGTGCCAGCTCACCACGGAAGGGCGGGGCGGTGGACGGGGAGCTGTTTTTT. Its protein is CASSPRKGGAVDGELFF.

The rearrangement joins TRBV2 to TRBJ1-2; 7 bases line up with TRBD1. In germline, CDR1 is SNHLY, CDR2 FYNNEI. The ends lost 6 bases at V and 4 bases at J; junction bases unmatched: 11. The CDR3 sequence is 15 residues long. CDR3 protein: CASSAPLTGSYGYTF. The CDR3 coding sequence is TGTGCCAGCAGCGCTCCACTGACAGGGTCCTATGGCTACACCTTC.

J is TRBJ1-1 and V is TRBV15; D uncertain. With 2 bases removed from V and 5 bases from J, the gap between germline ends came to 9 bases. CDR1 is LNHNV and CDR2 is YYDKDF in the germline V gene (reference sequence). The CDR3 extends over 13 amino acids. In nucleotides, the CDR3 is TGTGCCACCAGCAGACCCCGAACAACTGAAGCTTTCTTT. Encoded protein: CATSRPRTTEAFF.

DNA of the CDR3: TGCGCCAGCAGCGCCAGCAGGGTCTCTGAAGCTTTCTTT. Protein sequence: CASSASRVSEAFF. The gene calls are TRBV4-3 and TRBJ1-1; weak D call: TRBD1 (5 bases). Germline V lookup: CDR1 LGHNA, CDR2 YSLEER. With 5 bases removed from V and 6 bases from J, the gap between germline ends came to 13 bases. This CDR3 has 13 residues.

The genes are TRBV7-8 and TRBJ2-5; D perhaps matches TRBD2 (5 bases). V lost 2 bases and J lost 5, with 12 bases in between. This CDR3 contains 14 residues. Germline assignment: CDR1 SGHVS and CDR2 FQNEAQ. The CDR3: CASSLFLGGETQYF. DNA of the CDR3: TGTGCCAGCAGCTTATTCCTAGGCGGGGAGACCCAGTACTTC.

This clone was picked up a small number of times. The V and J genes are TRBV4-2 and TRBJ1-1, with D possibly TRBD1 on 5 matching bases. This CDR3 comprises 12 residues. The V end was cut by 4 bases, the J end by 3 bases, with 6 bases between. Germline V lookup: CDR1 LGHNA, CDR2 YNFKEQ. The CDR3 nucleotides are TGTGCCAGCAGCCCGGGACACACTGAAGCTTTCTTT. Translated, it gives CASSPGHTEAFF.

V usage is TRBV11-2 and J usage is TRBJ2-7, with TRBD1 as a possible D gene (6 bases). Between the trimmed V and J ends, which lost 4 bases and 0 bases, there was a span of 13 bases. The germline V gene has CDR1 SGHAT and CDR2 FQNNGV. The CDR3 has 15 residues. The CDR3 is CASSYTLDSSYEQYF. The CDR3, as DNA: TGTGCCAGCAGCTATACCCTGGACAGCTCCTACGAGCAGTACTTC.

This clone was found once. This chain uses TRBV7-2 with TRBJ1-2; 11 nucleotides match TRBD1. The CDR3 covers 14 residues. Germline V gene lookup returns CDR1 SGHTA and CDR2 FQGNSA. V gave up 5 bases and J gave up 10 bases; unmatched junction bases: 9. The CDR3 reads CASSPPDRGRVYTF. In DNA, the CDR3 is TGTGCCAGCAGCCCCCCGGACAGGGGGCGCGTCTACACCTTC.

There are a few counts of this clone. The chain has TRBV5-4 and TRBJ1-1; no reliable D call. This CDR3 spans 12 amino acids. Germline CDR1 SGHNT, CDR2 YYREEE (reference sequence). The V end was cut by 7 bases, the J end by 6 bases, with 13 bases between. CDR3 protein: CASFRFGSEAFF. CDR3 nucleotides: TGTGCCAGCTTTCGTTTTGGGTCTGAAGCTTTCTTT.

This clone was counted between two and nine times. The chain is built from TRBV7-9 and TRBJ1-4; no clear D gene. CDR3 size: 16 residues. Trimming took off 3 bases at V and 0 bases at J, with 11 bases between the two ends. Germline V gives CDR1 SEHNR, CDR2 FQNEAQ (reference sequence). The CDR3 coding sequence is TGTGCCAGCAGCTTTGGCAGCGGATCAACTAATGAAAAACTGTTTTTT. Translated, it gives CASSFGSGSTNEKLFF.

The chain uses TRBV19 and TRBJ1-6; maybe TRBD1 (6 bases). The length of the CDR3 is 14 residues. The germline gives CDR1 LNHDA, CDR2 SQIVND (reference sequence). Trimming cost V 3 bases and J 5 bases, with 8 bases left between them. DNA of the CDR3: TGTGCCAGTAGTATTAGGGGGGATAATTCACCCCTCCACTTT. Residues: CASSIRGDNSPLHF.

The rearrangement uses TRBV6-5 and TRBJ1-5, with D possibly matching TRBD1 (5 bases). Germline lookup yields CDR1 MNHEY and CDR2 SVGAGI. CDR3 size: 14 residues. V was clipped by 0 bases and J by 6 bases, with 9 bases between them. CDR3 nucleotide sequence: TGTGCCAGCAGTTACTCGGGGGAAAGTCAGCCCCAGCATTTT. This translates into CASSYSGESQPQHF.

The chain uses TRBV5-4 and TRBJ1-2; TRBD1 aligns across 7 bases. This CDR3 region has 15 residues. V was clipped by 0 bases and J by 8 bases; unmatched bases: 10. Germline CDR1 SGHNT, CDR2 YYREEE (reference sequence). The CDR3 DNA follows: TGTGCCAGCAGCTTGGTGGACAGGCTCTTCGGGGGCTACACCTTC. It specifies CASSLVDRLFGGYTF.

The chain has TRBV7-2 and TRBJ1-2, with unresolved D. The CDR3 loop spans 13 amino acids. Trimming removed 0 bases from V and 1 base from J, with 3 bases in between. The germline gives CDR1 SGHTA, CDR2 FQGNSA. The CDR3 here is CASSLAFNYGYTF. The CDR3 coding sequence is TGTGCCAGCAGCTTAGCTTTTAACTATGGCTACACCTTC.

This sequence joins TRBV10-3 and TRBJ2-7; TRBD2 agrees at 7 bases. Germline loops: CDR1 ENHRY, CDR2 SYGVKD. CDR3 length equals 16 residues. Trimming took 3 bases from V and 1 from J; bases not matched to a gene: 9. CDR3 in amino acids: CAISDGSGAISYEQYF. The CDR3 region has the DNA TGTGCCATCAGTGACGGGAGCGGGGCAATTTCCTACGAGCAGTACTTC.

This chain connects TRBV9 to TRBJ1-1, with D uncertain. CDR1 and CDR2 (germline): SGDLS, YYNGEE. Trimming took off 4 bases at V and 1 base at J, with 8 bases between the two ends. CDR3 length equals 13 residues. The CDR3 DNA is TGTGCCAGCAGCCTAACAGAGAACACTGAAGCTTTCTTT. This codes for CASSLTENTEAFF.